These 32 T cell receptor beta chains originate from one sample sequenced in a study of radiation and T cells in renal cell carcinoma. Documented time point: blood 4 weeks post-SBRT, at nephrectomy. The treatment denotes: 15 Gy SBRT to primary tumor, nephrectomy 4 weeks later. Generated by immunoSEQ multiplex PCR, the TCRdb table keeps only in-frame clones and is missing some. This table holds around 170,000 clones, about 88% found once. The material sequenced was blood, taken from a patient whose treatment included radiotherapy and nephrectomy. All receptors come from a woman aged 45-60 years with renal cell carcinoma.

CDR3 in amino acids: CASFSGQGRGNEQFF. The CDR3 bases are TGTGCCAGTTTTTCCGGACAGGGGAGGGGCAATGAGCAGTTCTTC. The chain links TRBV2 to TRBJ2-1; 9 nucleotides match TRBD1. Germline CDR1 is SNHLY and CDR2 is FYNNEI. This CDR3 is 15 amino acids long. J lost 6 bases, V lost 9 bases, and 12 bases had no gene match.

The chain has TRBV19 and TRBJ2-1; D call uncertain. The CDR3 spans 15 residues. Germline V gives CDR1 LNHDA, CDR2 SQIVND (reference sequence). V lost 4 bases and J 5 bases, leaving 15 bases between the germline ends. The CDR3 coding sequence is TGTGCCAGTAGTACAGACCGCTACGGTAACAATGAGCAGTTCTTC. Translating it yields CASSTDRYGNNEQFF. Full variable domain (outside the CDR3, taken from reference TRBV19 and TRBJ2-1): DGGITQSPKYLFRKEGQNVTLSCEQNLNHDAMYWYRQDPGQGLRLIYYSQIVNDFQKGDIAEGYSVSREKKESFPLTVTSAQKNPTAFYLCASSTDRYGNNEQFFGPGTRLTVL.

The rearrangement joins TRBV7-6 to TRBJ2-7, with D unclear. The CDR3 sequence is 14 residues long. CDR1 and CDR2 (germline): SGHVS, FNYEAQ. V was shortened by 4 bases and J by 0 bases, with 10 bases between the two germline ends. In DNA form, the CDR3 reads TGTGCCAGCAGCTCCGCCGGCGACTCCTACGAGCAGTACTTC. It specifies CASSSAGDSYEQYF.

The rearrangement uses TRBV7-9 and TRBJ1-2; 7 nucleotides align to TRBD1. From germline, CDR1 is SEHNR and CDR2 FQNEAQ (reference sequence). V lost 3 bases and J lost 6; bases outside the gene matches: 1. This CDR3 region has 12 residues. The DNA for the CDR3 is TGTGCCAGCAGCTTTGACAGGGATGGCTACACCTTC. Translating gives CASSFDRDGYTF.

The genes are TRBV7-2 and TRBJ1-5; D not resolved. V was pared by 5 bases and J by 4 bases, with 15 bases between. The CDR3 extends over 15 amino acids. Germline CDR1 is SGHTA and CDR2 is FQGNSA. The chain's CDR3 is CASSPRTAANQPQHF. The CDR3 DNA reads as TGTGCCAGCAGCCCGCGGACGGCAGCAAATCAGCCCCAGCATTTT.

This sequence joins TRBV19 and TRBJ1-4; the match to TRBD1 covers 8 bases. The length of the CDR3 is 15 residues. After removal of 4 bases from V and 8 bases from J, the junction contained 9 bases not matched to a gene. Germline V gene sequence: CDR1 LNHDA, CDR2 SQIVND (reference sequence). The CDR3 reads CASSTRTGGGEKLFF. DNA of the CDR3: TGTGCCAGTAGTACACGCACAGGGGGAGGAGAAAAACTGTTTTTT.

There are a few counts of this clone. The chain carries TRBV4-1 and TRBJ1-2; no clear D gene. The CDR3 runs 14 residues. The V gene's germline CDR1 is MGHRA and CDR2 YSYEKL. The V gene lost 0 bases and the J gene lost 3 bases, with 8 bases spanning the gap. The chain's CDR3 is CASSQDPQDYGYTF. CDR3 DNA: TGCGCCAGCAGCCAAGATCCACAAGACTATGGCTACACCTTC.

The V call is TRBV7-2, the J call TRBJ1-3; 7 nucleotides align to TRBD1. Germline CDR1 SGHTA, CDR2 FQGNSA. This CDR3 has 17 amino acids. V shed 1 base and J 1 base; nucleotides not matched to a gene: 7. This chain's CDR3 is CASSLEGTVGSGNTIYF. The CDR3 bases are TGTGCCAGCAGCTTAGAAGGGACAGTAGGATCTGGAAACACCATATATTTT. The whole variable domain, remainder taken from reference TRBV7-2 and TRBJ1-3, is GAGVSQSPSNKVTEKGKDVELRCDPISGHTALYWYRQSLGQGLEFLIYFQGNSAPDKSGLPSDRFSAERTGGSVSTLTIQRTQQEDSAVYLCASSLEGTVGSGNTIYFGEGSWLTVV.

The chain combines TRBV7-9 with TRBJ2-2, with 9 bases fitting TRBD2. The germline V gene has CDR1 SEHNR and CDR2 FQNEAQ (reference sequence). V lost 3 bases to trimming and J lost 5 bases; unmatched junction nucleotides: 10. The CDR3 has 17 residues. The CDR3 loop reads CASSLVAGGPGTGELFF. CDR3 in DNA: TGTGCCAGCAGCTTGGTCGCGGGGGGGCCCGGGACCGGGGAGCTGTTTTTT.

The genes are TRBV7-3 and TRBJ2-1, with 12 bases fitting TRBD2. The CDR3 is made up of 16 amino acids. CDR1 is SGHTA, CDR2 FQGTGA, per germline. The junction had 8 bases not matched to a gene; V was cut back by 5 bases and J by 6 bases. The CDR3 loop is CASSLSTSGGRNEQFF. The CDR3, as DNA: TGTGCCAGCAGCCTTTCGACTAGCGGGGGCCGCAATGAGCAGTTCTTC.

V and J are TRBV7-2 and TRBJ2-3; TRBD1 matches 8 bases. Germline CDR1 reads SGHTA; CDR2 reads FQGNSA. With V trimmed by 3 bases and J by 1 base, 3 bases remained unmatched. The CDR3 sequence is 15 residues long. This chain's CDR3 is CASSFDRGGTDTQYF. DNA for the CDR3: TGTGCCAGCAGCTTCGACAGGGGAGGCACAGATACGCAGTATTTT.

This clone was counted only a few times. The chain combines TRBV2 with TRBJ1-2; weak D call: TRBD1 (5 bases). Trimming left V 3 bases short and J 4 bases short, with 6 bases between. There are 12 residues in the CDR3. Germline V lookup: CDR1 SNHLY, CDR2 FYNNEI. The CDR3 region has the DNA TGTGCCAGCAGTGACGGGGGCTATGGCTACACCTTC. This gives the protein CASSDGGYGYTF.

This clone has just a few counts. V gene TRBV5-1 combines with J gene TRBJ2-5; 9 bases are a match to TRBD2. The trim removed 6 bases at V and 3 bases at J, leaving 9 bases unmatched. This CDR3 is built from 15 residues. Germline V CDR1 and CDR2: SGHRS, YFSETQ. This CDR3 is CASTLTSGLKETQYF. The CDR3 DNA reads TGCGCCAGCACTCTCACTAGCGGGTTAAAAGAGACCCAGTACTTC.

The J gene is TRBJ1-2, the V gene TRBV19; D may be TRBD1 (6 bases). There are 11 residues in the CDR3. Germline V CDR1 and CDR2: LNHDA, SQIVND (reference sequence). The V and J ends lost 6 bases and 6 bases respectively, with 8 bases between them. CDR3: CASRAGDGYTF. The CDR3, as DNA: TGTGCCAGTAGGGCAGGGGATGGCTACACCTTC. Based on the CDR3 plus reference TRBV19 and TRBJ1-2, the full variable domain is DGGITQSPKYLFRKEGQNVTLSCEQNLNHDAMYWYRQDPGQGLRLIYYSQIVNDFQKGDIAEGYSVSREKKESFPLTVTSAQKNPTAFYLCASRAGDGYTFGSGTRLTVV.

This clone was recorded only once. J is TRBJ2-1 and V is TRBV5-6, with 12 bases aligning to TRBD2. V lost 0 bases, J lost 3 bases, and 10 bases stayed unmatched. Germline CDR1 and CDR2: SGHDT and YYEEEE. CDR3 size: 19 residues. The CDR3 is CASSLGLAGGRFVYNEQFF. CDR3 DNA: TGTGCCAGCAGCTTGGGCCTAGCGGGGGGGCGATTTGTCTACAATGAGCAGTTCTTC.

The V gene is TRBV9, the J gene TRBJ1-5, with unresolved D. V dropped 0 bases and J dropped 2 bases, with 9 bases sitting between them. Germline CDR1 and CDR2: SGDLS and YYNGEE. CDR3 size: 15 residues. CDR3 DNA: TGTGCCAGCAGCGTAGCCCCAGGCGGCAATCAGCCCCAGCATTTT. Protein: CASSVAPGGNQPQHF.

This rearrangement joins TRBV19 to TRBJ1-4; D is unresolved. The germline V gene has CDR1 LNHDA and CDR2 SQIVND (reference sequence). This CDR3 spans 13 amino acids. V dropped 1 base and J dropped 6 bases, with 6 bases sitting between them. CDR3 sequence reads: CASSIGVYEKLFF. Written as DNA, the CDR3 is TGTGCCAGTAGTATAGGGGTATATGAAAAACTGTTTTTT.

The V gene is TRBV5-1, the J gene TRBJ2-1; D possibly uses TRBD1 or TRBD2 (5 bases each). The germline gives CDR1 SGHRS, CDR2 YFSETQ. The CDR3 spans 15 residues. Trimming stripped 0 bases from V and 6 bases from J, with 13 bases between. Here the CDR3 reads CASSLVGTDRNEQFF. DNA of the CDR3: TGCGCCAGCAGCTTGGTAGGGACCGATCGCAATGAGCAGTTCTTC.

Only one count was recorded for this clone. The chain joins TRBV7-9 to TRBJ2-7; D perhaps matches TRBD1 (6 bases). This CDR3 is built from 13 residues. V shed 5 bases and J shed 3 bases, with 11 bases lying between them. The germline gives CDR1 SEHNR, CDR2 FQNEAQ (reference sequence). The CDR3 loop is CASSPGHLYEQYF. As DNA, the CDR3 is TGTGCCAGCAGCCCGGGACACCTCTACGAGCAGTACTTC. Together with reference TRBV7-9 and TRBJ2-7, the CDR3 gives the full variable domain: DTGVSQNPRHKITKRGQNVTFRCDPISEHNRLYWYRQTLGQGPEFLTYFQNEAQLEKSRLLSDRFSAERPKGSFSTLEIQRTEQGDSAMYLCASSPGHLYEQYFGPGTRLTVT.

This rearrangement joins TRBV5-1 to TRBJ2-1; a weak D match, TRBD1 (5 bases). The germline gives CDR1 SGHRS, CDR2 YFSETQ. V was trimmed by 0 bases and J by 4 bases, leaving 14 bases between them. The CDR3 has 16 residues. CDR3 loop: CASSLEQGRIYNEQFF. The DNA for the CDR3 is TGCGCCAGCAGCTTGGAGCAGGGCCGGATTTACAATGAGCAGTTCTTC.

The chain couples TRBV7-8 to TRBJ2-4, with 7 nucleotides matching TRBD1. This CDR3 is 12 amino acids long. V was clipped by 1 base and J by 9 bases; unmatched bases: 0. The V gene's germline CDR1 is SGHVS and CDR2 FQNEAQ. CDR3 sequence (DNA): TGTGCCAGCAGCTTAGGGACAGGCATTCAGTACTTC. Protein: CASSLGTGIQYF. Complete variable domain (other parts from reference TRBV7-8 and TRBJ2-4): GAGVSQSPRYKVAKRGQDVALRCDPISGHVSLFWYQQALGQGPEFLTYFQNEAQLDKSGLPSDRFFAERPEGSVSTLKIQRTQQEDSAVYLCASSLGTGIQYFGAGTRLSVL.

V usage is TRBV6-1 and J usage is TRBJ1-4, with 9 nucleotides matching TRBD1. Trimming cost V 3 bases and J 3 bases; bases outside gene matches: 5. The CDR3 has 16 residues. Germline CDR1 is MNHNS and CDR2 is SASEGT. The CDR3 DNA reads TGTGCCAGCAGTGAGACAGGGGGAGAGGCTAATGAAAAACTGTTTTTT. This sequence encodes CASSETGGEANEKLFF.

The chain links TRBV6-1 to TRBJ1-4; 9 nucleotides match TRBD1. The V gene end was trimmed by 5 bases and the J gene end by 14 bases; junction bases not matched to a gene: 3. The germline gives CDR1 MNHNS, CDR2 SASEGT. There are 11 residues in the CDR3. Here the CDR3 DNA reads TGTGCCAGCAGTATGACAGGGGGGCTGTTTTTT. Translated, it gives CASSMTGGLFF.

V usage is TRBV19 and J usage is TRBJ2-7; 10 bases are shared with TRBD2. Looked up from germline, CDR1 is LNHDA and CDR2 is SQIVND (reference sequence). This CDR3 region has 15 residues. The junction had 10 bases not matched to a gene; V was cut back by 5 bases and J by 6 bases. The CDR3 DNA is TGTGCCAGTAGTCCAGGTAGCGGGGGGCCCCGCGAGCAGTACTTC. Protein sequence: CASSPGSGGPREQYF.

The chain combines TRBV11-1 with TRBJ1-2; D not certain. CDR1 SGHAT and CDR2 FQDESV come from the germline V gene (reference sequence). The length of the CDR3 is 13 residues. V was cut by 7 bases and J by 6 bases, with 15 bases left in between. DNA for the CDR3: TGTGCCAGCAACTCCGGGGATCGGGATGGCTACACCTTC. Translating gives CASNSGDRDGYTF.

The genes are TRBV7-2 and TRBJ1-2; no definite D call. Germline CDR1 reads SGHTA; CDR2 reads FQGNSA. CDR3 length: 13 amino acids. Trimming removed 1 base at V and 9 bases at J, with 12 bases between. CDR3 sequence reads: CASSLEALWSYTF. CDR3 coding DNA: TGTGCCAGCAGCTTAGAGGCTCTCTGGAGCTACACCTTC.

This clone came up once. The rearrangement links TRBV10-1 to TRBJ1-6; D is perhaps TRBD1 (5 bases). This CDR3 contains 13 residues. Trimming took off 3 bases at V and 7 bases at J, with 7 bases between the two ends. Germline CDR1 and CDR2: WNHNN and SYGVQD (reference sequence). This chain's CDR3 is CASSDYRNSPLHF. The DNA of the CDR3 is TGCGCCAGCAGTGATTACAGGAATTCACCCCTCCACTTT.

V usage is TRBV7-2 and J usage is TRBJ2-5, with a tentative D call TRBD1 (5 bases). CDR1 and CDR2 (germline): SGHTA, FQGNSA. Between the trimmed V and J ends, which lost 10 bases and 1 base, there was a span of 19 bases. The CDR3 runs 15 residues. In nucleotides, the CDR3 is TGTGCCACCACGGCTGGGGCGTCGGGCCAAGAGACCCAGTACTTC. This translates into CATTAGASGQETQYF.

J is TRBJ2-1 and V is TRBV7-2; 7 positions match TRBD1. Looked up from germline, CDR1 is SGHTA and CDR2 is FQGNSA. This CDR3 has 16 residues. The junction had 6 bases not matched to a gene; V was cut back by 1 base and J by 3 bases. DNA for the CDR3: TGTGCCAGCAGCTTAGGGGACAGATCGGACTACAATGAGCAGTTCTTC. Its protein product is CASSLGDRSDYNEQFF.

V is TRBV27 and J is TRBJ2-7; a weak D match, TRBD1 (6 bases). Trimming pared 7 bases from V and 4 bases from J, leaving 14 bases between. The germline V gene has CDR1 MNHEY and CDR2 SMNVEV (reference sequence). The CDR3 length is 13 residues. The DNA for the CDR3 is TGTGCCAGCATCTCGAACAGGGAGTACGAGCAGTACTTC. Translated, it gives CASISNREYEQYF.

V and J are TRBV19 and TRBJ1-2, with TRBD1 identical over 8 bases. The junction had 5 bases not matched to a gene; V was cut back by 10 bases and J by 4 bases. This CDR3 has 12 amino acids. Germline V lookup: CDR1 LNHDA, CDR2 SQIVND (reference sequence). The DNA for the CDR3 is TGTGCCACCAGCGACAGGGGCTATGGCTACACCTTC. Its protein is CATSDRGYGYTF.

This clone was found once. This chain links TRBV5-1 with TRBJ2-4; unclear D gene. Germline CDR1 reads SGHRS; CDR2 reads YFSETQ. This CDR3 is built from 13 residues. Trimming pared 4 bases from V and 14 bases from J, leaving 19 bases between. The CDR3 is CASSLKGPGREYF. Here the CDR3 DNA reads TGCGCCAGCAGCCTTAAAGGACCCGGCCGAGAGTACTTC.